One sample yielded the 30 T cell receptor beta chains listed below, sequenced in a study of blood T cell repertoires in COVID-19. Produced via immunoSEQ multiplex PCR; TCRdb's table is partial and in-frame only. Among 350,000 to 450,000 clones, 70% to 90% were seen once, and the ten largest hold 2.3%. The specimen was peripheral blood. The receptors shown here come from a woman aged 60-75 years with COVID-19, enrolled during active disease.

The V and J genes are TRBV9 and TRBJ2-7; D perhaps matches TRBD1 (6 bases). The CDR3 spans 16 residues. Trimming left V 0 bases short and J 2 bases short, with 15 bases between. Germline CDR1 is SGDLS and CDR2 is YYNGEE. CDR3 nucleotides: TGTGCCAGCAGCGTAGCGGTCAGGGGAAAACCCTACGAGCAGTACTTC. It specifies CASSVAVRGKPYEQYF.

The chain links TRBV5-1 to TRBJ1-5; a weak D match, TRBD1 (5 bases). The CDR3 length is 12 residues. Trimming left V 3 bases short and J 6 bases short, with 7 bases between. Per the germline V gene, CDR1 is SGHRS and CDR2 is YFSETQ. The CDR3 region is CASSSRVQPQHF. CDR3 sequence (DNA): TGCGCCAGCAGCTCCAGGGTTCAGCCCCAGCATTTT.

V gene TRBV7-9 combines with J gene TRBJ1-4; the match to TRBD1 covers 8 bases. The CDR3 has 16 amino acids. Looked up from germline, CDR1 is SEHNR and CDR2 is FQNEAQ (reference sequence). Trimming took 5 bases from V and 3 from J; bases not matched to a gene: 8. The CDR3 loop is CASSLTLGQANEKLFF. Here the CDR3 DNA reads TGTGCCAGCAGCCTTACTTTGGGACAGGCTAATGAAAAACTGTTTTTT.

This chain joins TRBV7-3 and TRBJ2-1, with 11 nucleotides matching TRBD2. From germline, CDR1 is SGHTA and CDR2 FQGTGA. The length of the CDR3 is 14 residues. V gave up 3 bases and J gave up 6 bases; unmatched junction bases: 1. CDR3 DNA: TGTGCCAGCAGCTTTAGCGGGGGGGTCAATGAGCAGTTCTTC. Its protein is CASSFSGGVNEQFF.

The chain recombines TRBV19 with TRBJ1-1, with a possible D match to TRBD1 (6 bases). The CDR3 loop spans 15 amino acids. Looked up from germline, CDR1 is LNHDA and CDR2 is SQIVND (reference sequence). The V end lost 1 base, the J end lost 3 bases, and 12 bases lay between the germline ends. Here the CDR3 DNA reads TGTGCCAGTAGTATAGGGACAGTTATCCACACTGAAGCTTTCTTT. It is translated as CASSIGTVIHTEAFF.

This clone has a single count. The chain employs TRBV3-1 (or the pseudogene TRBV3-2) and TRBJ2-4, with D perhaps TRBD1 (6 bases). Germline V CDR1 and CDR2: LGHDT, YNNKEL (reference sequence). The CDR3 has 17 amino acids. V was shortened by 4 bases and J by 0 bases, with 16 bases between the two germline ends. Written as DNA, the CDR3 is TGTGCCAGCAGCCTTTACAGGGATGGGGTAGCCAAAAACATTCAGTACTTC. This gives the protein CASSLYRDGVAKNIQYF.

The V call is TRBV27, the J call TRBJ2-7; 7 bases fit TRBD1. CDR1 MNHEY and CDR2 SMNVEV come from the germline V gene (reference sequence). This CDR3 region has 14 residues. The J segment lost 1 base and the V segment lost 4 bases, leaving 4 bases of the junction unmatched. In DNA form, the CDR3 reads TGTGCCAGCAGTTCCGACAGGGTTTCCTACGAGCAGTACTTC. Amino acids: CASSSDRVSYEQYF.

CDR3 nucleotides: TGTGCCAGCAGTGAGACAGGTCTGAACACCGGGGAGCTGTTTTTT. It specifies CASSETGLNTGELFF. The chain couples TRBV6-1 to TRBJ2-2; possibly TRBD1 for D (6 bases). The germline gives CDR1 MNHNS, CDR2 SASEGT. V was clipped by 3 bases and J by 1 base, with 9 bases between them. The CDR3 is 15 amino acids.

The V and J genes are TRBV9 and TRBJ2-1, with TRBD2 identical over 7 bases. CDR1 and CDR2 from the germline V gene are SGDLS and YYNGEE. This CDR3 comprises 15 residues. The trim removed 3 bases at V and 4 bases at J, leaving 7 bases unmatched. CDR3 sequence reads: CASSAGGLSYNEQFF. Written as DNA, the CDR3 is TGTGCCAGCAGCGCCGGGGGACTATCGTACAATGAGCAGTTCTTC.

The gene calls are TRBV6-5 and TRBJ2-2; 12 bases map to TRBD2. The CDR3 runs 15 residues. The germline gives CDR1 MNHEY, CDR2 SVGAGI. V lost 4 bases, J lost 5 bases, and 2 bases stayed unmatched. DNA of the CDR3: TGTGCCAGCAGTTTTCTAGCGGGGGGGACCGGGGAGCTGTTTTTT. It specifies CASSFLAGGTGELFF.

The J gene is TRBJ1-2, the V gene TRBV4-2; D is uncertain. Trimming removed 1 base at V and 8 bases at J, with 5 bases between. The CDR3 totals 11 residues. Looked up from germline, CDR1 is LGHNA and CDR2 is YNFKEQ. The CDR3 coding sequence is TGTGCCAGCAGCCAAGGCGAAGGCTACACCTTC. It specifies CASSQGEGYTF.

This clone appeared a few times. V usage is TRBV28 and J usage is TRBJ2-1; D might be TRBD1 (5 bases). This CDR3 spans 15 amino acids. CDR1 is MDHEN and CDR2 is SYDVKM in the germline V gene. Trimming removed 1 base at V and 3 bases at J, with 10 bases between. The DNA for the CDR3 is TGTGCCAGCAGTTTATCCTCAGGGTTCTACAATGAGCAGTTCTTC. As protein: CASSLSSGFYNEQFF.

The chain joins TRBV30 to TRBJ1-2; unclear D gene. V was clipped by 0 bases and J by 7 bases, with 6 bases between them. Germline V CDR1 and CDR2: GTSNPN, SVGIG (reference sequence). The CDR3 covers 11 residues. In DNA, the CDR3 is TGTGCCTGGAGTGTGAGGATTGGCTACACCTTC. This gives the protein CAWSVRIGYTF.

The chain uses TRBV28 and TRBJ1-1; possibly TRBD1 for D (5 bases). V was clipped by 9 bases and J by 7 bases, with 12 bases between them. This CDR3 spans 11 amino acids. Germline CDR1 and CDR2: MDHEN and SYDVKM. The DNA for the CDR3 is TGTGCCAGTCTGGGGGGGGTTGAAGCTTTCTTT. It specifies CASLGGVEAFF.

This sequence joins TRBV7-3 and TRBJ2-2; D uncertain. CDR1 SGHTA and CDR2 FQGTGA come from the germline V gene. This CDR3 contains 16 residues. V shed 5 bases and J shed 10 bases, with 23 bases lying between them. CDR3 region: CASSTAALAGSSELFF. The CDR3 coding sequence is TGTGCCAGCAGCACCGCTGCCTTAGCCGGGTCATCGGAGCTGTTTTTT. The entire variable domain, with the rest obtained from reference TRBV7-3 and TRBJ2-2, is as follows: GAGVSQTPSNKVTEKGKYVELRCDPISGHTALYWYRQSLGQGPEFLIYFQGTGAADDSGLPNDRFFAVRPEGSVSTLKIQRTERGDSAVYLCASSTAALAGSSELFFGEGSRLTVL.

The chain carries TRBV9 and TRBJ1-5; D not resolved. Trimming took off 0 bases at V and 7 bases at J, with 8 bases between the two ends. Germline V gene lookup returns CDR1 SGDLS and CDR2 YYNGEE. The CDR3 length is 13 residues. CDR3 bases: TGTGCCAGCAGCGTAGACGAGGGCCAGCCCCAGCATTTT. This codes for CASSVDEGQPQHF.

The chain carries TRBV28 and TRBJ2-7, with 9 nucleotides matching TRBD1. V lost 3 bases and J lost 2; bases outside the gene matches: 5. CDR1 and CDR2 from the germline V gene are MDHEN and SYDVKM. This CDR3 spans 15 amino acids. For the CDR3, the DNA is TGTGCCAGCAGTTTTTCCAGGACAGGGGCCTACGAGCAGTACTTC. Translating it yields CASSFSRTGAYEQYF.

This chain uses TRBV10-1 with TRBJ1-1, with TRBD1 matching 7 bases. Germline CDR1 reads WNHNN; CDR2 reads SYGVQD (reference sequence). There are 13 residues in the CDR3. The V and J ends lost 6 bases and 1 base, in that order; junction bases with no gene match: 2. Written as DNA, the CDR3 is TGCGCCAGCAGGGACAGGAGGAACACTGAAGCTTTCTTT. Amino acid sequence: CASRDRRNTEAFF.

The rearrangement links TRBV19 to TRBJ1-5; TRBD1 matches at 10 bases. Germline loops: CDR1 LNHDA, CDR2 SQIVND (reference sequence). The V segment lost 7 bases and the J segment 0 bases; nucleotides outside the gene matches: 12. The CDR3 runs to 18 residues. CDR3 region: CASIDRGLPSYSNQPQHF. The CDR3 region has the DNA TGTGCCAGTATAGACAGGGGGCTTCCAAGCTATAGCAATCAGCCCCAGCATTTT.

The rearrangement uses TRBV2 and TRBJ1-6, with D tentatively TRBD1 (5 bases). Germline V CDR1 and CDR2: SNHLY, FYNNEI. The V gene lost 8 bases and the J gene lost 0 bases, with 11 bases spanning the gap. The CDR3 extends over 15 amino acids. The CDR3 bases are TGTGCCAGCGGAGACAGCAGCTCCTATAATTCACCCCTCCACTTT. It encodes CASGDSSSYNSPLHF.

This clone was counted only a few times. J is TRBJ2-7 and V is TRBV7-2, with 10 bases fitting TRBD1. The CDR3 runs 13 residues. Trimming at V came to 5 bases and at J to 5 bases, leaving 3 bases not matched to a gene. Germline V gene lookup returns CDR1 SGHTA and CDR2 FQGNSA. CDR3 sequence reads: CASSRDRGHEQYF. For the CDR3, the DNA is TGTGCCAGCAGCCGGGACAGGGGCCACGAGCAGTACTTC.

On this clone: This CDR3 is also generated by other DNA sequences in the sample. This chain uses TRBV3-1 (or the pseudogene TRBV3-2) with TRBJ1-5, with TRBD1 identical over 9 bases. The V segment lost 1 base and the J segment 2 bases; nucleotides outside the gene matches: 0. CDR3 size: 15 residues. Germline CDR1 and CDR2: LGHDT and YNNKEL (reference sequence). CDR3 loop: CASSQGTGGNQPQHF. For the CDR3, the DNA is TGTGCCAGCAGCCAAGGGACAGGGGGCAATCAGCCCCAGCATTTT.

The chain combines TRBV3-1 (or the pseudogene TRBV3-2) with TRBJ2-7, with 8 positions matching TRBD2. The J segment lost 7 bases and the V segment lost 4 bases, leaving 6 bases of the junction unmatched. Germline CDR1 and CDR2: LGHDT and YNNKEL (reference sequence). The CDR3 length is 13 residues. The CDR3 protein is CASSPGGVEEQYF. CDR3 nucleotides: TGTGCCAGCAGCCCGGGGGGGGTGGAAGAGCAGTACTTC.

In this sample, this clone turned up a few times. The chain employs TRBV27 and TRBJ1-1; D uncertain. The CDR3 extends over 9 amino acids. Germline lookup yields CDR1 MNHEY and CDR2 SMNVEV (reference sequence). The V end was cut by 4 bases, the J end by 11 bases, with 5 bases between. DNA of the CDR3: TGTGCCAGCAGTTCGAGGGCTTTCTTT. It is translated as CASSSRAFF.

The chain uses TRBV3-1 (or the pseudogene TRBV3-2) and TRBJ2-1; TRBD1 is a possible D gene (5 bases). The CDR3 length is 14 residues. V shed 2 bases and J shed 7 bases, with 12 bases lying between them. CDR1 is LGHDT, CDR2 YNNKEL, per germline (reference sequence). Here the CDR3 DNA reads TGTGCCAGCAGCCAAAGGCCTGGGGCGAATGAGCAGTTCTTC. Its protein product is CASSQRPGANEQFF.

The chain carries TRBV19 and TRBJ1-4; 7 bases map to TRBD1. J lost 8 bases, V lost 5 bases, and 8 bases had no gene match. The CDR3 has 14 residues. Per germline, CDR1 LNHDA and CDR2 SQIVND (reference sequence). The CDR3 nucleotides are TGTGCCAGTAGTCCCCGGGACAGTGGCGAAAAACTGTTTTTT. It translates to CASSPRDSGEKLFF.

The chain links TRBV18 to TRBJ1-1; unclear D gene. Germline lookup yields CDR1 KGHSH and CDR2 LQKENI. The CDR3 length is 17 residues. Trimming shortened V by 3 bases and J by 1 base, and 18 bases separated the two germline ends. The CDR3 sequence: CASSPRLIKSANTEAFF. CDR3 DNA sequence: TGTGCCAGCTCACCGCGGCTAATAAAATCGGCGAACACTGAAGCTTTCTTT.

V gene TRBV5-1 combines with J gene TRBJ1-1; possible D gene TRBD1, 6 bases. V was cut by 7 bases and J by 4 bases, with 17 bases left in between. The CDR3 loop spans 14 amino acids. CDR1 is SGHRS and CDR2 is YFSETQ in the germline V gene. The CDR3 DNA sequence: TGCGCCAGCGCAGGGCAGGGGTCTAGCACTGAAGCTTTCTTT. Protein sequence: CASAGQGSSTEAFF.

Only a few counts were recorded for this clone. J is TRBJ1-1 and V is TRBV2, with D perhaps matching TRBD1 (5 bases). Germline CDR1 SNHLY, CDR2 FYNNEI. V shed 6 bases and J shed 3 bases, with 8 bases lying between them. CDR3 length: 12 residues. The CDR3 is CASRGDYTEAFF. CDR3 in DNA: TGTGCCAGCAGGGGGGACTACACTGAAGCTTTCTTT.

The chain is built from TRBV25-1 and TRBJ2-5; the D is unclear. CDR1 is MGHDK, CDR2 SYGVNS, per germline. There are 11 residues in the CDR3. V was shortened by 4 bases and J by 10 bases, with 10 bases between the two germline ends. The CDR3 DNA reads as TGTGCCAGCAGTGGTCACAGAGACCAGTACTTC. This gives the protein CASSGHRDQYF.